These 20 T cell receptor beta chains were sequenced from one sample in a study of blood T cell repertoires in COVID-19. Libraries were prepared by immunoSEQ multiplex PCR; TCRdb keeps only in-frame clonotypes and omits some of them. The table shows almost 35,000 clones, with over 70% occurring only once. Sequencing input: peripheral blood. These receptors all stem from a man in his 60s with active COVID-19.

The rearrangement uses TRBV29-1 and TRBJ2-7; a weak D match, TRBD2 (6 bases). Germline V gene lookup returns CDR1 SQVTM and CDR2 ANQGSEA. V was clipped by 5 bases and J by 7 bases, with 12 bases between them. This CDR3 spans 11 amino acids. DNA of the CDR3: TGCAGCGTTCGGGACTCGGGGGAGCAGTACTTC. Its protein is CSVRDSGEQYF.

The chain employs TRBV5-5 and TRBJ2-3; perhaps TRBD2 as D (6 bases). The CDR3 sequence is 17 residues long. The V and J ends lost 0 bases and 2 bases respectively, with 16 bases between them. CDR1 and CDR2 from the germline V gene are SGHKS and YYEKEE (reference sequence). CDR3 DNA sequence: TGTGCCAGCAGCTTGGTGCCAGGGAGGACCATCACAGATACGCAGTATTTT. As protein: CASSLVPGRTITDTQYF.

This clone was recorded once. The chain joins TRBV2 to TRBJ2-3, with D possibly TRBD2 on 6 matching bases. V dropped 8 bases and J dropped 0 bases, with 18 bases sitting between them. Germline lookup yields CDR1 SNHLY and CDR2 FYNNEI. The CDR3 is 16 residues long. CDR3: CASGGVTGASTDTQYF. The DNA for the CDR3 is TGTGCCAGCGGTGGGGTGACGGGAGCTAGCACAGATACGCAGTATTTT.

The rearrangement links TRBV18 to TRBJ2-6; 7 nucleotides line up with TRBD2. CDR3 length: 15 amino acids. J lost 1 base, V lost 5 bases, and 2 bases had no gene match. CDR1 and CDR2 (germline): KGHSH, LQKENI. The CDR3 DNA reads TGTGCCAGCTCAGGGGGACTATCTGGGGCCAACGTCCTGACTTTC. It yields the protein CASSGGLSGANVLTF.

This rearrangement joins TRBV18 to TRBJ1-6; TRBD1 matches 7 bases. V trimming: 5 bases; J trimming: 10 bases; junction bases outside the gene matches: 14. This CDR3 is built from 16 residues. CDR1 KGHSH and CDR2 LQKENI come from the germline V gene. The CDR3 is CASSSRDDRVWSPLHF. CDR3 nucleotides: TGTGCCAGCTCATCCAGAGACGACAGGGTTTGGTCACCCCTCCACTTT.

The chain is built from TRBV19 and TRBJ1-5, with a weak D call TRBD1 (6 bases). In germline, CDR1 is LNHDA, CDR2 SQIVND (reference sequence). The CDR3 extends over 15 amino acids. V lost 1 base to trimming and J lost 5 bases, with 12 bases between them. CDR3 sequence (DNA): TGTGCCAGTAGTATAGTCGGCAGGGGAGATCAGCCCCAGCATTTT. Its translation is CASSIVGRGDQPQHF.

V and J are TRBV18 and TRBJ2-7; D gene uncertain. The length of the CDR3 is 14 residues. Per germline, CDR1 KGHSH and CDR2 LQKENI. Trimming removed 6 bases at V and 5 bases at J, with 17 bases between. The CDR3 coding sequence is TGTGCCAGCTCTCCAGAACGGAGTAGTCACGAGCAGTACTTC. Its translation: CASSPERSSHEQYF.

Only one count was recorded for this clone. This chain links TRBV6-1 with TRBJ1-2, with a weak D call TRBD1 (5 bases). Germline CDR1 and CDR2: MNHNS and SASEGT. V lost 2 bases and J 8 bases, leaving 15 bases between the germline ends. This CDR3 is built from 14 residues. CDR3: CASSENSGLGGYTF. The CDR3, as DNA: TGTGCCAGCAGTGAAAACTCAGGGTTGGGAGGCTACACCTTC.

The chain combines TRBV6-5 with TRBJ2-5; TRBD1 aligns across 7 bases. The V gene end was trimmed by 5 bases and the J gene end by 5 bases; junction bases not matched to a gene: 8. This CDR3 is 14 amino acids long. The germline CDR1 and CDR2 sequences are MNHEY and SVGAGI. CDR3: CASSITGVRETQYF. The CDR3 DNA is TGTGCCAGCAGTATAACAGGGGTTCGGGAGACCCAGTACTTC.

The CDR3 spells CASSSRDRGGETQYF. Here the CDR3 DNA reads TGTGCCAGCAGCTCCCGGGACAGGGGGGGCGAGACCCAGTACTTC. This rearrangement joins TRBV7-9 to TRBJ2-5, with TRBD1 matching over 11 bases. Germline CDR1 SEHNR, CDR2 FQNEAQ (reference sequence). There are 15 residues in the CDR3. The trim removed 4 bases at V and 5 bases at J, leaving 6 bases unmatched.

This chain uses TRBV5-1 with TRBJ1-5, with TRBD1 matching 9 bases. The germline gives CDR1 SGHRS, CDR2 YFSETQ. CDR3 length: 15 residues. With V trimmed by 4 bases and J by 2 bases, 4 bases remained unmatched. The CDR3 DNA sequence: TGCGCCAGCAGCGTGGGACAGGGAGGCAATCAGCCCCAGCATTTT. It specifies CASSVGQGGNQPQHF. Drawing the rest from reference TRBV5-1 and TRBJ1-5, the complete variable domain is KAGVTQTPRYLIKTRGQQVTLSCSPISGHRSVSWYQQTPGQGLQFLFEYFSETQRNKGNFPGRFSGRQFSNSRSEMNVSTLELGDSALYLCASSVGQGGNQPQHFGDGTRLSIL.

There are a few counts of this clone. This specimen includes other DNA sequences encoding the same CDR3. V usage is TRBV25-1 and J usage is TRBJ1-1, with D unresolved. CDR3 length: 14 residues. Germline loops: CDR1 MGHDK, CDR2 SYGVNS. Trimming removed 9 bases from V and 3 bases from J, with 17 bases in between. The CDR3 reads CASSLLGRDTEAFF. DNA of the CDR3: TGTGCCAGTTCGTTACTTGGTAGAGACACTGAAGCTTTCTTT.

The DNA of the CDR3 is TGTGCCAGCAGCTCACGGGGGTTTAATGAAAAACTGTTTTTT. It encodes CASSSRGFNEKLFF. The chain combines TRBV5-5 with TRBJ1-4, with D perhaps matching TRBD1 (5 bases). Per germline, CDR1 SGHKS and CDR2 YYEKEE (reference sequence). The CDR3 runs 14 residues. V gave up 3 bases and J gave up 4 bases, with 10 bases separating them.

The chain is built from TRBV11-1 and TRBJ2-3, with 7 bases that match TRBD1. The CDR3 covers 15 residues. Germline CDR1 reads SGHAT; CDR2 reads FQDESV (reference sequence). The V gene end was trimmed by 4 bases and the J gene end by 0 bases; junction bases not matched to a gene: 4. CDR3 loop: CASSSGQASTDTQYF. As DNA, the CDR3 is TGTGCCAGCAGCTCCGGACAGGCTAGCACAGATACGCAGTATTTT.

The V and J genes are TRBV9 and TRBJ2-2; D possibly corresponds to TRBD1 (6 bases). Germline V gene data show CDR1 as SGDLS and CDR2 as YYNGEE. With 0 bases removed from V and 3 bases from J, the gap between germline ends came to 12 bases. This CDR3 comprises 16 residues. The chain's CDR3 is CASSVAPAGDTGELFF. The CDR3 DNA reads TGTGCCAGCAGCGTAGCTCCGGCAGGGGACACCGGGGAGCTGTTTTTT.

A note on this clone: A read error may account for a junction end that differs from germline. This chain joins TRBV14 and TRBJ2-2; 7 nucleotides agree with TRBD1. The V gene's germline CDR1 is SGHDN and CDR2 FVKESK. The CDR3 spans 16 residues. CDR3 sequence (DNA): TGTGCCAGCAGTCAACAGGGGCGCACGAACACCAGGGAGCTGTTTTTT. Its protein product is CASSQQGRTNTRELFF.

This chain links TRBV9 with TRBJ2-1; 10 nucleotides line up with TRBD1. The CDR3 is made up of 16 amino acids. V shed 0 bases and J 7 bases; nucleotides not matched to a gene: 7. Germline loops: CDR1 SGDLS, CDR2 YYNGEE. CDR3 region: CASSVVWTGGQNEQFF. CDR3 sequence (DNA): TGTGCCAGCAGCGTAGTGTGGACAGGGGGTCAGAATGAGCAGTTCTTC.

The chain is built from TRBV4-2 and TRBJ2-7, with TRBD1 as a possible D gene (5 bases). The CDR3 loop spans 16 amino acids. CDR1 is LGHNA, CDR2 YNFKEQ, per germline. V was shortened by 0 bases and J by 0 bases, with 12 bases between the two germline ends. The DNA for the CDR3 is TGTGCCAGCAGCCAAGATCCCCCAGGGTCCTCCTACGAGCAGTACTTC. Translation gives CASSQDPPGSSYEQYF.

The table lists this clone with a few counts. The gene calls are TRBV20-1 and TRBJ1-1; TRBD1 agrees at 7 bases. The germline V gene has CDR1 DFQATT and CDR2 SNEGSKA (reference sequence). The J segment lost 4 bases and the V segment lost 5 bases, leaving 1 base of the junction unmatched. This CDR3 spans 11 amino acids. CDR3 in amino acids: CSASGGTEAFF. For the CDR3, the DNA is TGCAGTGCTTCAGGGGGCACTGAAGCTTTCTTT.

The rearrangement joins TRBV10-3 to TRBJ2-1; possible D gene TRBD2, 6 bases. The CDR3 length is 13 residues. V was trimmed by 7 bases and J by 4 bases, leaving 11 bases between them. The germline V gene has CDR1 ENHRY and CDR2 SYGVKD. CDR3 coding DNA: TGTGCCATCAAAGATAGCGGATACAATGAGCAGTTCTTC. Translated, it gives CAIKDSGYNEQFF.